This T cell receptor (beta chain) was obtained from a study of early stage breast cancer tumors. Study-level information: Eight or nine ER+/PR+/HER2- tumors were invasive ductal; four were invasive lobular. Study-wide findings and caveats: Comparing each tissue with blood distinguished tumor from normal in 14 of 16 patients. Enriched TCRB sequences shared across patients were mostly commonly generated sequences. Tumors had approximately 2.6-fold higher T cell density and higher clonality than adjacent normal breast tissue.

The V end was cut by 6 bases, the J end by 8 bases, with 14 bases between. The CDR3 contains 13 residues. In germline, CDR1 is MNHNS, CDR2 SASEGT. This table comes from immunoSEQ multiplex PCR, and its TCRdb copy is limited to in-frame clones, with some not included. This table holds roughly 57,000 clones, around nine tenths found once. Concerning this clone: Its antigen is undetermined.

The receptor was isolated from a person aged 65-85 years with breast cancer. The chain employs TRBV6-1 and TRBJ2-1, with D maybe TRBD2 (6 bases). Sequencing was carried out using blood. The CDR3 DNA is TGTGCCAGCAGATTAAGGGGAGGCGATGAGCAGTTCTTC. Its protein is CASRLRGGDEQFF.